This TCR beta chain was retrieved from a study of T-cell memory formation after mild COVID-19 (dated by TCRdb to 2020 to 2022). Study-wide context: TCR sequence clusters from the two donors were largely donor specific. T-cell clones expanding and contracting after mild COVID-19 in a couple of donors were tracked by longitudinal TCRalpha and TCRbeta repertoire sequencing. Two young, previously healthy adult volunteers made up the cohort, one male and one female. The paper's findings and limits, for the study overall: Only two mild cases were covered in the study, and larger cohorts including severe cases with pre-infection samples were considered necessary. Clones contracting from day 15 to 85 had balanced CD4/CD8 phenotypes, while a second wave expanding from day 15 to 37 was biased towards CD4+. Contracting CD4+ clones were located mainly in the CM and EM memory subsets, whereas CD8+ clones were found to be enriched in EMRA. Some responding clones were detected in pre-infection memory, suggesting pre-existing cross-reactive memory T cells joined the SARS-CoV-2 response. Whether the second-wave clones peaking on day 37 were SARS-CoV-2 specific was not confirmed.

PBMCs were isolated by Ficoll-Paque density gradient centrifugation. For CDR1 and CDR2, the germline V gene lists KGHSH and LQKENI. The CDR3 holds 13 amino acids from the cysteine to the phenylalanine. The kept DNA is CDR3 alone, 39 bases in frame from the first base. Sequenced on an Illumina NovaSeq 6000. TCRalpha and TCRbeta cDNA libraries were constructed by 5'RACE with constant-segment primers, with sample barcodes and unique molecular identifiers being introduced. Trizol reagent was used to extract RNA from every sample. Amplification of the libraries took two PCR steps, and the second step added a second sample barcode plus Illumina TruSeq adapters. Sequencing of libraries was performed on an Illumina NovaSeq with 2 x 150 bp paired-end reads. The original methods were these. Demultiplexing of reads and collapsing into UMI-guided consensus sequences were performed with migec v1.2.7. With mixcr v2.1.11, UMI consensuses were aligned to TRA and TRB V and J templates and assembled into clonotypes. A clonotype was counted as expanded or contracted only if both edgeR and NoisET called the change significant, with noise models trained on biological replicates. For edgeR calls, a false discovery rate-adjusted p below 0.01 and a log2 fold-change threshold of 1 were applied. PCA with hierarchical clustering of max-normalized trajectories of the 1000 most abundant clonotypes was used as exploratory dynamics analysis. The CD4 or CD8 phenotype of responding clones was assigned using the separately sequenced CD4+ and CD8+ repertoires. Through fastp at Q25 and MiXCR, TCRdb rebuilt clones from the public reads, retaining in-frame beta chains. A single entry per CDR3 protein holds the most common genes and DNA from its merged rows. The V and J calls and clone size are TCRdb's, not the authors'. The sample table contains a few hundred thousand distinct CDR3 sequences; only one count was recorded for 15% to 20% of them. Of the sample, approximately 25% is held by the ten largest clones.

Comment on this clonotype: The antigen it recognizes is unknown. The junction does not match germline at one end; this may be a read error.

The sequence was obtained from a man between 18 and 35 years old who had mild COVID-19 (a few samples of this study predate the infection). The sample titles of this study are shuffled in the database, so cell type and time point are left out; the donor was told from shared clones. Sample: PBMCs or a T cell subset sorted from them (not recorded which). The rearranged segments are TRBV18 and TRBJ2-7; TRBD2 is possibly the D segment (6 matching bases). The CDR3 region: CASAPREFDEQYF. The sequence in DNA is TGTGCCAGCGCACCCCGGGAGTTCGACGAGCAGTACTTC. The variable domain in full, with residues beyond the CDR3 obtained from the reference TRBV18 and TRBJ2-7 genes, is NAGVMQNPRHLVRRRGQEARLRCSPMKGHSHVYWYRQLPEEGLKFMVYLQKENIIDESGMPKERFSAEFPKEGPSILRIQQVVRGDSAAYFCASAPREFDEQYFGPGTRLTVT.